This T cell receptor (beta chain) was obtained from a study of tissue T cells after allogeneic stem cell transplantation. Study as a whole: Four unmodified and three CD34-selected T-cell-depleted grafts went to graft-versus-host disease patients.

TCRdb keeps only in-frame clones here, not all; method: immunoSEQ multiplex PCR. The sample records 1,000 to 1,500 clones, approximately 70% being singletons. This clone was picked up one time. What it binds is not known. This CDR3 spans 16 amino acids. CDR1 and CDR2 from the germline V gene are SEHNR and FQNEAQ (reference sequence). Trimming cost V 4 bases and J 6 bases, with 19 bases left between them. Regarding the study as a whole: Anatomically similar tissues had similar TCR repertoires within each patient.

This research-autopsy study prospectively enrolled adult allogeneic hematopoietic cell transplant recipients with steroid-refractory graft-versus-host disease. All graft-versus-host disease patients had gastrointestinal involvement and received several lines of directed therapy. This sequence joins TRBV7-9 and TRBJ2-1; possible D gene TRBD2, 6 bases. The receptor's source is an older male patient with steroid-refractory graft-versus-host disease after an allogeneic stem cell transplant. Some T cells here may be from the graft donor. The material was spleen tissue, obtained at autopsy. The CDR3 nucleotides are TGTGCCAGCAGCTATCAACCGGGACTCGGCGGCAATGAGCAGTTCTTC. Translating it yields CASSYQPGLGGNEQFF.